The entry below gives a single T cell receptor beta chain sequence along with its context. The clone's antigen remains unknown. No base quality values were provided; no much bigger clone lies one nucleotide off. All donors were healthy Caucasians. The twin cohort comprised three pairs of female monozygotic twins, all aged about 18 to 30 years. Positive isolation kits from Invitrogen were used to isolate CD4+ and CD8+ T cell populations. These data belong to a study of identical twins (dated by TCRdb to the mid-2010s). With respect to the entire study: The study deep-sequenced TCR alpha and beta repertoires from monozygotic twins, unrelated adults of various ages and cord blood to test whether fetal clonotypes persist. To rule out contamination, the twin experiments were replicated at different times with different library preparation protocols. Summary of the overall study and its limitations: Out-of-frame TCR alpha sharing in monozygotic twins was systematically underestimated by recombination models, whereas sharing between unrelated individuals was in agreement with the recombination models. Zero-insertion analyses could be partly confounded by invariant T cells such as MAIT and iNKT, though diverse VJ usage argued against such confounding for most clonotypes. A weaker excess of twin sharing was found in beta out-of-frame sequences because the signal-to-noise ratio was lowered by fewer shared sequences. Abundant cord blood beta clonotypes had fewer insertions, young adult naive repertoires showed a similar but weaker trend, and memory repertoires showed no such trend. Compared with coincidental sharing between unrelated individuals, out-of-frame TCR alpha sequences shared between twins had an excess of sequences with low generation probability. Because the same donors could not be followed over many years, the conclusions depended on cross-sectional statistical analysis.

For CDR1 and CDR2, the germline V gene (reference sequence) lists LNHDA and SQIVND. CDR3 length: 15 amino acids, cysteine to phenylalanine. The retained sequence is limited to the CDR3, 45 bases, with the frame set at the first base. V loses 1 base, J loses 5 bases, and the germline ends lie 12 bases apart. Preparation of the library involved 5' RACE. TCRdb records Illumina HiSeq 2000 as the sequencer. A universal primer binding site was added through template switching, and the final cDNA carried a unique molecular identifier so that TCR cDNA molecules could be counted accurately. First-strand cDNA for TCR alpha and beta chains was synthesized from specific primers in the conserved constant-segment region. Each cDNA library was double barcoded, with a SMART-Mk sample barcode plus Illumina barcodes, to control for contamination. TruSeq adapter sequences, together with Illumina sample barcodes, were added in two successive PCR steps. The TCR alpha and beta cDNA libraries were sequenced on the Illumina HiSeq platform using custom primers. The original pipeline was this. Raw reads were processed with MiGEC to extract unique molecular identifiers, and MiXCR was used to determine CDR3 positions. For each individual, recombination models were inferred using an EM algorithm with the repgenHMM and IGoR tools. The analysis of shared clonotypes was done with the tcR package in R, with sharing normalized by the product of cloneset sizes. To study raw recombination free of thymic and clonal selection effects, out-of-frame nonproductive sequences were analyzed. TCRdb ran its own pipeline on the public reads, namely fastp trimming at Q25 and MiXCR clone calling, and kept in-frame beta chains. Rows are combined by CDR3 protein, so each entry shows the most common genes and DNA. TCRdb's processing, not the authors', yielded these V and J calls. This sample gives 520,000 or so distinct CDR3 sequences in total; about 20% of them show up just once. The ten largest clones take up 0.8% to 1% of the sample.

These sequences were also reported in another study, on T cells expressing NK-cell markers. As that second paper reports: Eight donors provided sorted CD3+CD56+NKG2C+, CD3+CD56+NKG2C- and CD3+CD56-NKG2C+ T-cell subsets, whose TCR beta-chain repertoires were profiled. Among the eight sequenced donors, only one was HCMV-seronegative, while the other seven were HCMV-seropositive. To restrict sorting to alphabetaTCR-expressing T cells, an anti-gammadeltaTCR antibody was added in several experiments. In more than five donors, the dominant CD3+CD56+NKG2C+ clonotypes ranked among the top 10 CD8+ clonotypes, making up about 1.0-8% of CD8+ T cells. Those dominant clonotypes were again the most abundant among CD3+CD56-NKG2C+ cells in several donors, at about 28.3-60.1%. Whether the expanded NKG2C-expressing T cell clones were specific for HCMV antigens was left unclear. The study sequenced eight donors, all healthy volunteers chosen at random: three men and five women. HCMV-specific IgG was detected in serum with a commercial ELISA kit to determine HCMV serostatus. MIGEC was used to demultiplex reads and group the reads by UMI, and MiTCR was used to assemble and quantify clonotypes. To exclude erroneous sequences, any TCR cDNA sequence not supported by at least two reads was discarded. The tcR package was used for downstream repertoire analysis, and clonotypes were matched across fractions by CDR3 nucleotide sequence plus V segment. VDJmatch was used to annotate antigen specificity against VDJdb, with one amino acid substitution in CDR3 permitted.

Recombination joined TRBV19 with TRBJ1-5; the D gene lacks a confident call. Sequences were obtained from CD4+ T cells sorted from blood. The receptor's source is a young woman in good health. CDR3 region: CASSIVAGDYQPQHF. The DNA is TGTGCCAGTAGTATAGTGGCTGGTGATTATCAGCCCCAGCATTTT. With the rest looked up from the reference TRBV19 and TRBJ1-5 genes rather than sequenced, the full variable domain is DGGITQSPKYLFRKEGQNVTLSCEQNLNHDAMYWYRQDPGQGLRLIYYSQIVNDFQKGDIAEGYSVSREKKESFPLTVTSAQKNPTAFYLCASSIVAGDYQPQHFGDGTRLSIL.